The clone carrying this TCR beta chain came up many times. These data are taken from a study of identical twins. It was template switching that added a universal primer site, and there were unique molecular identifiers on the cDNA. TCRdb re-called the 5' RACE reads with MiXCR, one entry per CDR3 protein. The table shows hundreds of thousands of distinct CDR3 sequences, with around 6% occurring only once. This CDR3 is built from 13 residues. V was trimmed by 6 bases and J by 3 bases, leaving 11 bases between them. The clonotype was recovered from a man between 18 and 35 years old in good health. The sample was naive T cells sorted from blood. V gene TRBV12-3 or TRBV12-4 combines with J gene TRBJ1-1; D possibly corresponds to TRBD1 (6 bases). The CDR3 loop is CASRADRYTEAFF. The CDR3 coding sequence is TGTGCCAGCAGAGCAGACAGGTACACTGAAGCTTTCTTT.